This entry describes one T cell receptor beta chain. Trimming at V came to 4 bases and at J to 4 bases, leaving 7 bases not matched to a gene. The CDR3 covers 16 residues. From germline, CDR1 is SGHKS and CDR2 YYEKEE (reference sequence). This specimen comes from a study of blood T cell repertoires in COVID-19. Background on the study: Acute and convalescent COVID-19 samples came from the United States, Italy and Spain. The analysed material was cDNA or gDNA that came from T cells, B-cell-depleted T cells, or PBMCs.

As handled by the study authors: Amplification with reference gene primers provided the estimates of nucleated cell counts. Sequenced by immunoSEQ multiplex PCR; TCRdb stores in-frame clones only, minus some. The V and J calls and the clone size are those of that table, but D and trimming were determined from the DNA. There are about 120,000 clones in the sample; 90% occur only once, and 1.5% to 2% lies in the top ten. The chain is built from TRBV5-5 and TRBJ2-1; 11 bases align to TRBD1. This clonotype originated in a human donor with active COVID-19. The donor label of this sample is uncertain. Source material: peripheral blood. The CDR3 DNA follows: TGTGCCAGCAGCGGCGGGACAGGGGGGAGTTACAATGAGCAGTTCTTC. Encoded protein: CASSGGTGGSYNEQFF.